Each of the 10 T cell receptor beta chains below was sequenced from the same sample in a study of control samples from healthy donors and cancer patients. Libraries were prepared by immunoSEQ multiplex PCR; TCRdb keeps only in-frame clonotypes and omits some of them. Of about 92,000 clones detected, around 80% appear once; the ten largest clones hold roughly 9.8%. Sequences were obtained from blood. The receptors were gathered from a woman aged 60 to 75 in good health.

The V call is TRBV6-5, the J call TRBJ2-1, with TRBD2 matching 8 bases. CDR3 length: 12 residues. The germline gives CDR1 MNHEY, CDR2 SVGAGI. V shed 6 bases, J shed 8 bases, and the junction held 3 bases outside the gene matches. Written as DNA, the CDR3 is TGTGCCAGCAGCGGGAGGGCCGATGAGCAGTTCTTC. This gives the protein CASSGRADEQFF.

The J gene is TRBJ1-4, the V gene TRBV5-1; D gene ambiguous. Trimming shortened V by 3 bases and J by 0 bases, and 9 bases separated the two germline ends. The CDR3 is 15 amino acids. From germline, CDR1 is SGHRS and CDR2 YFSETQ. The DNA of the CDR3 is TGCGCCAGCAGCTCACGAGGGACAACTAATGAAAAACTGTTTTTT. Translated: CASSSRGTTNEKLFF.

CDR3 sequence: CASRSPRGVAFF. CDR3 nucleotide sequence: TGTGCCAGCAGGAGCCCCCGGGGAGTTGCTTTCTTT. This rearrangement joins TRBV6-5 to TRBJ1-1, with no clear D. Looked up from germline, CDR1 is MNHEY and CDR2 is SVGAGI. There are 12 residues in the CDR3. V lost 6 bases to trimming and J lost 11 bases, with 16 bases between them.

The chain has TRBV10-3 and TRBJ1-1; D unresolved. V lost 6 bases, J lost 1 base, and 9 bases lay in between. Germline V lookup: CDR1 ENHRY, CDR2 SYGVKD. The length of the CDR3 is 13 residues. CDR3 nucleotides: TGTGCCATCAGCGAAAGGACGAACACTGAAGCTTTCTTT. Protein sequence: CAISERTNTEAFF.

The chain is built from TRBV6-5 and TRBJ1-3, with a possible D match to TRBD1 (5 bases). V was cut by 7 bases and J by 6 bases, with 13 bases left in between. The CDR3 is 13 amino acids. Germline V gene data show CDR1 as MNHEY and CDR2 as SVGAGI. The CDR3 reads CASTQGLVNTIYF. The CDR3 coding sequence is TGTGCCAGCACCCAGGGTTTAGTAAACACCATATATTTT.

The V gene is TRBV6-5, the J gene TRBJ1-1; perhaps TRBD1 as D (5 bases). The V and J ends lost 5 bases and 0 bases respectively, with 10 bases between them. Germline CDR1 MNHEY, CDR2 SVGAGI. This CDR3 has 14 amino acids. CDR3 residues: CASSMTVLNTEAFF. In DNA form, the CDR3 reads TGTGCCAGCAGTATGACAGTACTGAACACTGAAGCTTTCTTT.

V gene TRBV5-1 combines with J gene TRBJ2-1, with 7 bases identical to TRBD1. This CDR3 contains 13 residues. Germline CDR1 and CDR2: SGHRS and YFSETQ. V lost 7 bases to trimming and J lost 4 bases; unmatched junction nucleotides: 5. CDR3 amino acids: CASGRDSYNEQFF. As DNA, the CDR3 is TGCGCCAGCGGCCGGGACAGTTACAATGAGCAGTTCTTC.

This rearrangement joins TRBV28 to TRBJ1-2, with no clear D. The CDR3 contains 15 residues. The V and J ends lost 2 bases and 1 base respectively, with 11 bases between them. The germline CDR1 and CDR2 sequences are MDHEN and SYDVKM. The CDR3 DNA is TGTGCCAGCAGTTTAGTAGATTCAGTTAACTATGGCTACACCTTC. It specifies CASSLVDSVNYGYTF.

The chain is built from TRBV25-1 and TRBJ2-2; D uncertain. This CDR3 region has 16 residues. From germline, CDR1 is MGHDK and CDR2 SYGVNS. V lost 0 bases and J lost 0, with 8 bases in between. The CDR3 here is CASSEYGRTNTGELFF. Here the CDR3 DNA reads TGTGCCAGCAGTGAATACGGACGGACGAACACCGGGGAGCTGTTTTTT.

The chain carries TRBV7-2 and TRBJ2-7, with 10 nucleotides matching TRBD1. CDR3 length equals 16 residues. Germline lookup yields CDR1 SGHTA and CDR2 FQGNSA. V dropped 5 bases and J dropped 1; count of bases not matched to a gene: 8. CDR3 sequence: CASSPTGGSFSYEQYF. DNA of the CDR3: TGTGCCAGCAGCCCGACAGGGGGCTCATTTTCCTACGAGCAGTACTTC.